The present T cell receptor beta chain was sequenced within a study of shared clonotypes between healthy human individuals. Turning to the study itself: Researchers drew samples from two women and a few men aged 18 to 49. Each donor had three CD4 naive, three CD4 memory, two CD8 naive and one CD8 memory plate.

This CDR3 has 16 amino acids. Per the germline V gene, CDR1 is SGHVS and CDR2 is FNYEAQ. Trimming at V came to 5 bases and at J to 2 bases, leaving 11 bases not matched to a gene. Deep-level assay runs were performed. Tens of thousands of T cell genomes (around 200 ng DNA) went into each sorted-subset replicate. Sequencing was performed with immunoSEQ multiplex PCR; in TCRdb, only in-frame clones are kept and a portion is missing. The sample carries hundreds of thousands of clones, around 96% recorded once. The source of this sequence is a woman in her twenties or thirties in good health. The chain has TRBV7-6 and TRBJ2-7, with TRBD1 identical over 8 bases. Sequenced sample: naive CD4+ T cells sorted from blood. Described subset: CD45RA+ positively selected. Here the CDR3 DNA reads TGTGCCAGCAGCCCATACCGGGACAGGTACACCTACGAGCAGTACTTC. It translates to CASSPYRDRYTYEQYF.